This T cell receptor (beta chain) was captured by sequencing in a study of Graves' ophthalmopathy and Graves' hyperthyroidism. The CDR3 has 13 residues. V lost 11 bases and J lost 7; bases outside the gene matches: 10. Germline V lookup: CDR1 KGHDR, CDR2 SFDVKD. Study results and limitations: A majority of expanded thyroid clonotypes exceeding 0.001 frequency were likewise present in blood.

The table lists this clonotype with a few counts. What it binds is unknown. The study amplified TCR beta CDR3 regions using RNA transcripts. Following a first-round RT-PCR that used HTBI primers, a second-round multiplex PCR was carried out. TCRdb ran MiXCR on the multiplex PCR reads and lists one entry per CDR3 protein. The sample consists of 600,000 to 950,000 distinct CDR3 sequences, roughly two fifths of them appearing once. The origin of this receptor is an adult man with Graves' ophthalmopathy. The chain links TRBV24-1 to TRBJ1-5; 7 bases align to TRBD1. Sequencing input: peripheral blood. CDR3 DNA: TGTGCCAGCACTGCACAGGGGCGGCAGCCCCAGCATTTT. It encodes CASTAQGRQPQHF.